The 21 T cell receptor beta chains below were found in one sample sequenced in a study of cytomegalovirus exposure and HLA in healthy donors. Profiling relied on immunoSEQ multiplex PCR, and the TCRdb table lists in-frame clones only, not all of them. The table records around 250,000 clones, 85% to 90% of them present only once. The sample was PBMCs. The receptors originated from a woman younger than 30 in good health and CMV-seronegative.

This chain connects TRBV29-1 to TRBJ1-2; a weak D match, TRBD1 (6 bases). The CDR3 length is 12 residues. V was shortened by 7 bases and J by 4 bases, with 13 bases between the two germline ends. Germline CDR1 is SQVTM and CDR2 is ANQGSEA. The CDR3 sequence is CSALQGIYGYTF. As DNA, the CDR3 is TGCAGCGCGTTACAGGGCATCTATGGCTACACCTTC.

The V gene is TRBV5-6, the J gene TRBJ1-6; 10 positions match TRBD1. This CDR3 is built from 15 residues. Per the germline V gene, CDR1 is SGHDT and CDR2 is YYEEEE. J was trimmed by 8 bases and V by 4 bases; bases with no gene match: 6. Written as DNA, the CDR3 is TGTGCCAGCAGCGTGGACAGGGGGGTTTATTCACCCCTCCACTTT. It is translated as CASSVDRGVYSPLHF.

The chain uses TRBV5-4 and TRBJ2-5; 12 bases map to TRBD1. Unmatched junction bases numbered 10, after V lost 8 bases and J lost 5 bases. Looked up from germline, CDR1 is SGHNT and CDR2 is YYREEE (reference sequence). There are 15 residues in the CDR3. CDR3 sequence (DNA): TGTGCCAGTCGGAGGGACAGGGGGCTCGAGGAGACCCAGTACTTC. Protein: CASRRDRGLEETQYF.

The chain is built from TRBV28 and TRBJ1-4; perhaps TRBD1 as D (6 bases). CDR1 is MDHEN and CDR2 is SYDVKM in the germline V gene. V lost 3 bases to trimming and J lost 5 bases, with 10 bases between them. The CDR3 is 14 amino acids. CDR3 residues: CASSFRQGNEKLFF. The DNA for the CDR3 is TGTGCCAGCAGTTTCAGGCAGGGGAATGAAAAACTGTTTTTT. Full variable domain (rest looked up from reference TRBV28 and TRBJ1-4): DVKVTQSSRYLVKRTGEKVFLECVQDMDHENMFWYRQDPGLGLRLIYFSYDVKMKEKGDIPEGYSVSREKKERFSLILESASTNQTSMYLCASSFRQGNEKLFFGSGTQLSVL.

The gene calls are TRBV19 and TRBJ1-3; 7 bases match TRBD1. The V gene's germline CDR1 is LNHDA and CDR2 SQIVND (reference sequence). CDR3 length: 16 residues. Germline trimming cut 4 bases from V and 0 bases from J; bases unmatched to any gene: 6. The CDR3 DNA is TGTGCCAGTAGTACAGGACAGGCCAACTCTGGAAACACCATATATTTT. Translation gives CASSTGQANSGNTIYF.

This sequence joins TRBV7-9 and TRBJ2-3; 9 bases are a match to TRBD2. The CDR3 length is 19 residues. In germline, CDR1 is SEHNR, CDR2 FQNEAQ (reference sequence). J was trimmed by 2 bases and V by 4 bases; bases with no gene match: 16. This CDR3 is CASSSALVGLAWDTDTQYF. The CDR3 nucleotides are TGTGCCAGCAGCTCCGCCCTGGTAGGACTAGCGTGGGACACAGATACGCAGTATTTT.

V and J are TRBV2 and TRBJ2-3; D is ambiguous. Deletions cut 5 bases from V and 1 base from J, with 4 bases between. The CDR3 loop spans 12 amino acids. Germline V gives CDR1 SNHLY, CDR2 FYNNEI. CDR3: CASSQGTDTQYF. In DNA, the CDR3 is TGTGCCAGCAGTCAGGGCACAGATACGCAGTATTTT.

This clone showed up just once. This chain uses TRBV30 with TRBJ1-2, with D possibly TRBD1 on 6 matching bases. Germline V CDR1 and CDR2: GTSNPN, SVGIG (reference sequence). The CDR3 contains 16 residues. Trimming removed 4 bases from V and 4 bases from J, with 22 bases in between. CDR3 bases: TGTGCCTGGAATCTTAATCCCCCAGGGGCCGGCTATGGCTACACCTTC. Its translation: CAWNLNPPGAGYGYTF.

This sequence joins TRBV7-7 and TRBJ2-5, with 11 bases aligning to TRBD1. The V and J ends lost 5 bases and 4 bases, in that order; junction bases with no gene match: 3. The CDR3 totals 14 residues. The germline V gene has CDR1 SSHAT and CDR2 FNYEAQ (reference sequence). The CDR3 bases are TGTGCCAGCAGCCAGGGACAGGGGGGAGAGACCCAGTACTTC. Protein: CASSQGQGGETQYF.

V is TRBV7-2 and J is TRBJ2-5; 7 bases are a match to TRBD2. V trimming: 5 bases; J trimming: 1 base; junction bases outside the gene matches: 4. Germline V gives CDR1 SGHTA, CDR2 FQGNSA. CDR3 length equals 14 residues. CDR3 nucleotides: TGTGCCAGCAGCCTCCGACTAGCCCAAGAGACCCAGTACTTC. This codes for CASSLRLAQETQYF.

The chain employs TRBV11-3 and TRBJ2-7, with D maybe TRBD1 (5 bases). This CDR3 contains 14 residues. V dropped 5 bases and J dropped 1 base, with 12 bases sitting between them. Germline lookup yields CDR1 SGHNT and CDR2 YENEEA. Written as DNA, the CDR3 is TGTGCCAGCAGCCCACCAGGGCAATCCTACGAGCAGTACTTC. Translated, it gives CASSPPGQSYEQYF.

The V and J genes are TRBV18 and TRBJ2-7, with D perhaps TRBD1 (5 bases). Germline V gives CDR1 KGHSH, CDR2 LQKENI. V gave up 0 bases and J gave up 8 bases, with 11 bases separating them. This CDR3 has 13 residues. CDR3 loop: CASSPPGPVKQYF. CDR3 in DNA: TGTGCCAGCTCACCACCGGGGCCAGTCAAGCAGTACTTC.

This chain links TRBV7-8 with TRBJ1-1, with a possible D match to TRBD1 (6 bases). This CDR3 is built from 16 residues. The V gene's germline CDR1 is SGHVS and CDR2 FQNEAQ. V gave up 2 bases and J gave up 3 bases, with 16 bases separating them. The CDR3 nucleotides read TGTGCCAGCAGCTTACTTCGAGGGGGTTTTGACACTGAAGCTTTCTTT. The encoded protein is CASSLLRGGFDTEAFF.

The chain has TRBV7-9 and TRBJ1-2; 8 nucleotides align to TRBD1. The CDR3 is 16 amino acids. Germline trimming cut 0 bases from V and 3 bases from J; bases unmatched to any gene: 6. Germline CDR1 reads SEHNR; CDR2 reads FQNEAQ (reference sequence). The CDR3 protein is CASSLAKGQGDYGYTF. Written as DNA, the CDR3 is TGTGCCAGCAGCTTAGCCAAAGGACAGGGTGACTATGGCTACACCTTC. Full variable domain (missing parts from reference TRBV7-9 and TRBJ1-2): DTGVSQNPRHKITKRGQNVTFRCDPISEHNRLYWYRQTLGQGPEFLTYFQNEAQLEKSRLLSDRFSAERPKGSFSTLEIQRTEQGDSAMYLCASSLAKGQGDYGYTFGSGTRLTVV.

The gene calls are TRBV27 and TRBJ1-1; no definite D call. Trimming took off 3 bases at V and 1 base at J, with 6 bases between the two ends. CDR3 length equals 13 residues. Germline V gene data show CDR1 as MNHEY and CDR2 as SMNVEV (reference sequence). The CDR3 region has the DNA TGTGCCAGCAGTTTTTTGGCGAACACTGAAGCTTTCTTT. Translating gives CASSFLANTEAFF.

In this sample, this clone turned up once. The J gene is TRBJ2-5, the V gene TRBV9; 7 bases match TRBD1. With 4 bases clipped from V and 1 base from J, the junction kept 4 bases outside the gene matches. Germline V gene sequence: CDR1 SGDLS, CDR2 YYNGEE. The CDR3 is 14 amino acids. As DNA, the CDR3 is TGTGCCAGCAGCCCCCGACAGGGCCAAGAGACCCAGTACTTC. As protein: CASSPRQGQETQYF.

The chain joins TRBV19 to TRBJ1-2; a weak D match, TRBD1 (6 bases). Trimming removed 5 bases from V and 1 base from J, with 11 bases in between. The CDR3 runs to 14 residues. Germline values: CDR1 LNHDA, CDR2 SQIVND (reference sequence). The CDR3 nucleotides read TGTGCCAGTAGTCGAGGACAGTTTAACTATGGCTACACCTTC. This codes for CASSRGQFNYGYTF.

The CDR3 protein is CASSVGDTHSYEQYF. CDR3 nucleotides: TGTGCCAGCAGCGTAGGGGACACCCACTCCTACGAGCAGTACTTC. The chain recombines TRBV9 with TRBJ2-7; TRBD1 is a possible D gene (6 bases). V was shortened by 0 bases and J by 0 bases, with 10 bases between the two germline ends. The CDR3 has 15 residues. The germline V gene encodes CDR1 SGDLS and CDR2 YYNGEE.

This clone has more than one count but fewer than ten. V is TRBV4-1 and J is TRBJ1-2; 7 bases agree with TRBD1. Germline loops: CDR1 MGHRA, CDR2 YSYEKL. The CDR3 spans 16 residues. V was clipped by 5 bases and J by 1 base; unmatched bases: 10. In nucleotides, the CDR3 is TGCGCCAGCAGCTTCCACCGAGGGGGCGATAACTATGGCTACACCTTC. Amino acid sequence: CASSFHRGGDNYGYTF.

The chain employs TRBV7-2 and TRBJ2-1, with 9 bases fitting TRBD1. The CDR3 is made up of 16 amino acids. Trimming at V came to 5 bases and at J to 8 bases, leaving 13 bases not matched to a gene. CDR1 and CDR2 from the germline V gene are SGHTA and FQGNSA. CDR3 amino acids: CASSRRPGQGSYEQFF. In DNA, the CDR3 is TGTGCCAGCAGCAGAAGGCCGGGACAGGGAAGCTATGAGCAGTTCTTC.

CDR3 sequence (DNA): TGTGCCAGCACCCAGGACAGGGCTTGGAACACTGAAGCTTTCTTT. Translating it yields CASTQDRAWNTEAFF. J is TRBJ1-1 and V is TRBV28, with TRBD1 identical over 8 bases. CDR3 length: 15 amino acids. The germline gives CDR1 MDHEN, CDR2 SYDVKM. V gave up 7 bases and J gave up 1 base; unmatched junction bases: 8.